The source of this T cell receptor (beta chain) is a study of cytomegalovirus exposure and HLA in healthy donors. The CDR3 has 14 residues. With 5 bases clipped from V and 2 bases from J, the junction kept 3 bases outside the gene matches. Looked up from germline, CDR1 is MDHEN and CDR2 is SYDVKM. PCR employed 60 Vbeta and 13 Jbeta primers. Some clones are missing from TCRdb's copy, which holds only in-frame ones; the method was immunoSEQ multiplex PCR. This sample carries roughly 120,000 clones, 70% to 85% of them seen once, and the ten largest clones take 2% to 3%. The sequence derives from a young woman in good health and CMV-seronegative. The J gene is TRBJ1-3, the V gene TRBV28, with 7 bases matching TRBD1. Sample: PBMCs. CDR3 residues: CASSPGTAGNTIYF. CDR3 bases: TGTGCCAGCAGTCCCGGGACAGCTGGAAACACCATATATTTT. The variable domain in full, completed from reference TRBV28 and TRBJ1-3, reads DVKVTQSSRYLVKRTGEKVFLECVQDMDHENMFWYRQDPGLGLRLIYFSYDVKMKEKGDIPEGYSVSREKKERFSLILESASTNQTSMYLCASSPGTAGNTIYFGEGSWLTVV.